This T cell receptor (beta chain) was sequenced in a study of blood T cell repertoires in COVID-19. Study at large: In each case, the material was cDNA or gDNA derived from T cells, B-cell-depleted T cells, or PBMCs.

The junction had 5 bases not matched to a gene; V was cut back by 7 bases and J by 4 bases. This CDR3 comprises 12 residues. The germline V gene has CDR1 SQVTM and CDR2 ANQGSEA. As processed by the authors: Amplification with reference gene primers provided the estimates of nucleated cell counts. Clones were sequenced by immunoSEQ multiplex PCR, and TCRdb holds only the in-frame ones, with some missing. V, J and clone size were drawn from that table, and D and trimming were deduced from the DNA. Of some 150,000 clones listed, around 81% are singletons. This TCR derives from a human donor with acute or convalescent COVID-19. The donor label of this sample is uncertain. The chain joins TRBV29-1 to TRBJ2-7, with 9 bases matching TRBD1. Source material: peripheral blood. As DNA, the CDR3 is TGCAGCGCCGGGACAGGGCTTTACGAGCAGTACTTC. It yields the protein CSAGTGLYEQYF.